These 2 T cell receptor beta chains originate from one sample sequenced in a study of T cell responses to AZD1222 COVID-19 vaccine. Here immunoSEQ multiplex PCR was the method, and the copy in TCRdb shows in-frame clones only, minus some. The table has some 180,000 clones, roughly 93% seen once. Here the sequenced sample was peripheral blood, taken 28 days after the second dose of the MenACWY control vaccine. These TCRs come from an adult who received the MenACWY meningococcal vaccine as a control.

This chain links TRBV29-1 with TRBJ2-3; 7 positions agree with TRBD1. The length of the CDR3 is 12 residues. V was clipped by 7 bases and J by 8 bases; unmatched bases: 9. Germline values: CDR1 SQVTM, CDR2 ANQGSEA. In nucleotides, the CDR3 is TGCAGCGCCAGACAGGGTGGGGGTACGCAGTATTTT. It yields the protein CSARQGGGTQYF.

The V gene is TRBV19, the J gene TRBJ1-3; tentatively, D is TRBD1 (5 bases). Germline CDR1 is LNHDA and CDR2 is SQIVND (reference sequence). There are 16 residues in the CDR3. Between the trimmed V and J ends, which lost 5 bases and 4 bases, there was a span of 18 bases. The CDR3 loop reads CASSAQGRPWGNTIYF. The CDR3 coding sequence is TGTGCCAGTAGTGCGCAGGGTCGTCCGTGGGGAAACACCATATATTTT.